This TCR beta chain was retrieved from a study of T-cell memory formation after mild COVID-19. In its sample, this clonotype was seen a few times. V lost 0 bases to trimming and J lost 7 bases, with 10 bases between them. The CDR3 is made up of 15 amino acids. In germline, CDR1 is LGHNA, CDR2 YSLEER. One entry per CDR3 protein, called by TCRdb with MiXCR from the 5' RACE reads. The sample includes tens of thousands of distinct CDR3 sequences, 25% to 35% of them seen just once. Material for sequencing was PBMCs or a T cell subset sorted from them (not recorded which). The chain employs TRBV4-3 and TRBJ1-6; D is undetermined. The source is a man aged 18 to 29 who had mild COVID-19 (a few samples of this study predate the infection). Cell type and time point are not known. The CDR3 region has the DNA TGCGCCAGCAGCCAAGATCCCGGGAAGAATTCACCCCTCCACTTT. This translates into CASSQDPGKNSPLHF.